This T cell receptor beta chain was identified in a study of beta chain features in type 1 diabetes. Study as a whole: Across every sample, approximately 110,000,000 sorted cells were examined in total. Study findings and constraints: Any HLA effect on TCRB rearrangement was left unresolved by small sub-analyses. Among type 1 diabetes patients, VDJ junctions had fewer insertions and more deletions.

This clone came up a few times. What it binds is unknown. The CDR3 runs 16 residues. The V end lost 2 bases, the J end lost 0 bases, and 12 bases lay between the germline ends. The V gene's germline CDR1 is SNHLY and CDR2 FYNNEI. Of the isolated RNA, all was reverse transcribed, and so the sequenced material was expressed TCRB transcripts. Profiled with immunoSEQ multiplex PCR; TCRdb holds only in-frame clones, not every one. The repertoire has hundreds of thousands of clones, approximately 31% of them found once; the top ten carry about 0.065%. All sorted populations exceeded 95% purity. The V and J genes are TRBV2 and TRBJ2-3, with D possibly matching TRBD1 (6 bases). The TCR sequence derives from a man aged 18-30 years in good health. Input material: naive CD4+ T cells from blood. CDR3 sequence reads: CASSEQGPSSTDTQYF. CDR3 coding DNA: TGTGCCAGCAGTGAACAGGGGCCCTCTAGCACAGATACGCAGTATTTT.